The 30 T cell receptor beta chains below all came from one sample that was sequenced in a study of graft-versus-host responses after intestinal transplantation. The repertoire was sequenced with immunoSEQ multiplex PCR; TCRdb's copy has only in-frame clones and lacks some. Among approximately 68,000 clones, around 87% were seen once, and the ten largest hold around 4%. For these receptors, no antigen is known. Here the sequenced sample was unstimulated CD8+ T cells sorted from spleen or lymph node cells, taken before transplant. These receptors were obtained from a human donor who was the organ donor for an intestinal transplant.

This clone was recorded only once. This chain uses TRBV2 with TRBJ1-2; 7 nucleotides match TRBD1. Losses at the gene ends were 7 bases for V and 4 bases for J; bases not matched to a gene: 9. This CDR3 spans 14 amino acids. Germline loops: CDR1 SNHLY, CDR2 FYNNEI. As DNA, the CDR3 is TGTGCCAGCATCGCCAGGACAGGAACCTATGGCTACACCTTC. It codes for CASIARTGTYGYTF.

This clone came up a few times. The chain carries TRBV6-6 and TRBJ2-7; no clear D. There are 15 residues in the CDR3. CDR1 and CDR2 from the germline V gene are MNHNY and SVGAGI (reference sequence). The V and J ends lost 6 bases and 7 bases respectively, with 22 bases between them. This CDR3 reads CASSVTSPTAEEQYV. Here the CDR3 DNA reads TGTGCCAGCAGCGTGACTTCCCCCACTGCGGAAGAGCAGTACGTC.

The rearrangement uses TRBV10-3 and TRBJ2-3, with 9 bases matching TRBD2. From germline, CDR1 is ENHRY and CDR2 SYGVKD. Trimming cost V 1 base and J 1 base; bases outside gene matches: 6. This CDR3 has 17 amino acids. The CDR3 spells CAISEWGVAGGTDTQYF. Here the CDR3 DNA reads TGTGCCATCAGTGAGTGGGGGGTAGCGGGGGGCACAGATACGCAGTATTTT.

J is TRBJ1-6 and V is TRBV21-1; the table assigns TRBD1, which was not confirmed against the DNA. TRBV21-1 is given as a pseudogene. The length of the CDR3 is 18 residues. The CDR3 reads CASSTCPGTGWSGSPLHF. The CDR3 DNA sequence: TGTGCCAGCAGCACCTGTCCCGGGACAGGGTGGTCGGGTTCACCCCTCCACTTT.

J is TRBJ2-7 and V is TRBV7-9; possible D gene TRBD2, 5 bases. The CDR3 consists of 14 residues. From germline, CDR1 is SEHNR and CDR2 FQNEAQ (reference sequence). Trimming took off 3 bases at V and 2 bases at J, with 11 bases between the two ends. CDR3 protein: CASSFGETPYEQYV. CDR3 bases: TGTGCCAGCAGCTTTGGGGAGACCCCCTACGAGCAGTACGTC.

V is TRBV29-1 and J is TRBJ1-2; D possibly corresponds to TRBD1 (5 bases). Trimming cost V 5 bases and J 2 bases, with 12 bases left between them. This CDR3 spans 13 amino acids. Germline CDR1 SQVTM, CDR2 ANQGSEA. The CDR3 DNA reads TGCAGCGTTTCCAACAGGAAGAACTATGGCTACACCTTC. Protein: CSVSNRKNYGYTF.

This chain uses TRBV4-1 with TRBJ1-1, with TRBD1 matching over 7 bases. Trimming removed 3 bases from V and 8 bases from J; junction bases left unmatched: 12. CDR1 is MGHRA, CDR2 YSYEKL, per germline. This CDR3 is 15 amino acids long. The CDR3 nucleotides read TGCGCCAGCAGCCACGGCACGAGTGGACAGGACGAAGCTTTCTTT. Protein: CASSHGTSGQDEAFF.

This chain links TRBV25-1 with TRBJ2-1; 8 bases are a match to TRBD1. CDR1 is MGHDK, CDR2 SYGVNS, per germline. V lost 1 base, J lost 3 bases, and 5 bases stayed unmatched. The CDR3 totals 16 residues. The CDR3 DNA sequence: TGTGCCAGCAGTGAATTCGGCAGGGGGCTCTACAATGAGCAGTTCTTC. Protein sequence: CASSEFGRGLYNEQFF.

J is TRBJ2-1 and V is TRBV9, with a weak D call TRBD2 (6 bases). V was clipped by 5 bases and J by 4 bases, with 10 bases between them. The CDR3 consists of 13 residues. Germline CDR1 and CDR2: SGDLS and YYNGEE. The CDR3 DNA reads TGTGCCAGCAGTTCCGGAGGGTACAATGAGCAGTTCTTC. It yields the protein CASSSGGYNEQFF.

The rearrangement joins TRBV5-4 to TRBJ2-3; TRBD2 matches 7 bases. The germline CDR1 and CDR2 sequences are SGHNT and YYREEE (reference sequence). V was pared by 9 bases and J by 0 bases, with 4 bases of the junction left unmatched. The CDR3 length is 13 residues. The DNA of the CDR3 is TGTGCCACTAAGCGGGACAGCACAGATACGCAGTATTTT. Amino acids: CATKRDSTDTQYF. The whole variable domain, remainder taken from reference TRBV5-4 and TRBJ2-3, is ETGVTQSPTHLIKTRGQQVTLRCSSQSGHNTVSWYQQALGQGPQFIFQYYREEENGRGNFPPRFSGLQFPNYSSELNVNALELDDSALYLCATKRDSTDTQYFGPGTRLTVL.

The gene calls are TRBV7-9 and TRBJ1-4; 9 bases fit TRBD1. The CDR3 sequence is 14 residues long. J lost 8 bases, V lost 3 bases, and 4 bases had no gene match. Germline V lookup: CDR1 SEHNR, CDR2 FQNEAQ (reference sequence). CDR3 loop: CASSFGQGIEKLFF. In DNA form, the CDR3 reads TGTGCCAGCAGCTTTGGACAGGGGATCGAAAAACTGTTTTTT.

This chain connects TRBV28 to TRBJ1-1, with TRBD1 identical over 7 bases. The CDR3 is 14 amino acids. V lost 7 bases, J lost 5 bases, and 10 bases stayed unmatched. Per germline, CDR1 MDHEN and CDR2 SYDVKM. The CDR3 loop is CASTVPGGWTEAFF. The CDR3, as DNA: TGTGCCAGCACAGTCCCAGGGGGGTGGACTGAAGCTTTCTTT.

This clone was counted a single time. CDR3 protein: CASSLDFTGLFPLYYGYTF. The CDR3 DNA reads as TGTGCCAGCAGCTTAGATTTCACCGGACTCTTCCCGTTGTACTATGGCTACACCTTC. The J gene is TRBJ1-2, the V gene TRBV11-2; D is uncertain. The CDR3 length is 19 residues. Germline CDR1 is SGHAT and CDR2 is FQNNGV. V dropped 0 bases and J dropped 3 bases, with 23 bases sitting between them.

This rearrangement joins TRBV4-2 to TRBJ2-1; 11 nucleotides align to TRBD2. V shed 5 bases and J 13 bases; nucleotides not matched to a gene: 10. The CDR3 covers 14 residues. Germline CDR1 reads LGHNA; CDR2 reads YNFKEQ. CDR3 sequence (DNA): TGTGCCAGCAGCACCCACCCCCTAGCGGGGGGCCAGTTCTTC. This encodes CASSTHPLAGGQFF.

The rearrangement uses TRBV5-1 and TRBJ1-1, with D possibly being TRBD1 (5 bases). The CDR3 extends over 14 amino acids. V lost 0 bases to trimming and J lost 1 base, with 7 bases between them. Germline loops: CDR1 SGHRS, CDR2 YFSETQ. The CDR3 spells CASSLGQSNTEAFF. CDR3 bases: TGCGCCAGCAGCTTGGGACAGTCGAACACTGAAGCTTTCTTT.

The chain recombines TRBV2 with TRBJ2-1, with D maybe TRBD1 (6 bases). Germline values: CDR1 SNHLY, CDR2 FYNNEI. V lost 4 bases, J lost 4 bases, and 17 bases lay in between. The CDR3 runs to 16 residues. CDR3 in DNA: TGTGCCAGCAGTGGCTCCGAGGACAGAGTTTACAATGAGCAGTTCTTC. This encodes CASSGSEDRVYNEQFF.

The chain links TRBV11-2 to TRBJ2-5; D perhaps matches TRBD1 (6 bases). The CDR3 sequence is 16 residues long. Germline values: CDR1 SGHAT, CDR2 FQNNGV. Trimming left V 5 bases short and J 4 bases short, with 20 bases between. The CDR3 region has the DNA TGTGCCAGCAGCCACCCCGAAACAGGGATGAGAGAGACCCAGTACTTC. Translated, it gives CASSHPETGMRETQYF. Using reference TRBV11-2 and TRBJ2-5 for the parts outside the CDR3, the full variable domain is EAGVAQSPRYKIIEKRQSVAFWCNPISGHATLYWYQQILGQGPKLLIQFQNNGVVDDSQLPKDRFSAERLKGVDSTLKIQPAKLEDSAVYLCASSHPETGMRETQYFGPGTRLLVL.

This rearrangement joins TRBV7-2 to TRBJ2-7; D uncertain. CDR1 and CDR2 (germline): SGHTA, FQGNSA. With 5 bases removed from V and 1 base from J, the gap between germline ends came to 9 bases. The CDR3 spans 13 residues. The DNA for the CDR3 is TGTGCCAGCAGCGCCCCAGGATCCTACGAGCAGTACGTC. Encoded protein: CASSAPGSYEQYV.

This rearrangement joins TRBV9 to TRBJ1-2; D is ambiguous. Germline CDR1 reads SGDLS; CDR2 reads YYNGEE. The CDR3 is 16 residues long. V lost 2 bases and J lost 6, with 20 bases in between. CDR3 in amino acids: CASSVPKGGLIDGYTF. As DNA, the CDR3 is TGTGCCAGCAGCGTCCCTAAAGGAGGGCTGATAGATGGCTACACCTTC. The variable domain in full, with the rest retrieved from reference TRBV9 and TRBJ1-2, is DSGVTQTPKHLITATGQRVTLRCSPRSGDLSVYWYQQSLDQGLQFLIQYYNGEERAKGNILERFSAQQFPDLHSELNLSSLELGDSALYFCASSVPKGGLIDGYTFGSGTRLTVV.

CDR3 coding DNA: TGTGCCAGCAGCACCACAGGGGTTTCTGAAGCTTTCTTT. Its protein product is CASSTTGVSEAFF. This chain uses TRBV5-4 with TRBJ1-1, with TRBD1 matching 7 bases. CDR1 and CDR2 from the germline V gene are SGHNT and YYREEE (reference sequence). J lost 6 bases, V lost 4 bases, and 6 bases had no gene match. This CDR3 has 13 amino acids.

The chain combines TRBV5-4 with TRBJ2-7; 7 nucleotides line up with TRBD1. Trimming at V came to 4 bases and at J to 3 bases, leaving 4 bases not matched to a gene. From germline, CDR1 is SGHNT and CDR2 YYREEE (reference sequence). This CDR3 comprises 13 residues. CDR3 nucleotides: TGTGCCAGCAGCAATAGGGACAGCTACGAGCAGTACGTC. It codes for CASSNRDSYEQYV.

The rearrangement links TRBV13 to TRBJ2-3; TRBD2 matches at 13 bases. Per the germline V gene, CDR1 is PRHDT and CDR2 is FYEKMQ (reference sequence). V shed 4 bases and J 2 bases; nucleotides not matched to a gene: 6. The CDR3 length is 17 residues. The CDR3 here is CASSSPGLAGSTDTQYF. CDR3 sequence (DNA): TGTGCCAGCAGCTCCCCGGGACTAGCGGGGTCCACAGATACGCAGTATTTT.

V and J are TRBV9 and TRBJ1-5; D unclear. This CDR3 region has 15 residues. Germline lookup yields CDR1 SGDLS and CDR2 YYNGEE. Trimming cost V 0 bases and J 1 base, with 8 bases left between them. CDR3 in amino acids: CASSVGSGSNQPQHF. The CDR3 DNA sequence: TGTGCCAGCAGCGTAGGTTCGGGGAGCAATCAGCCCCAGCATTTT.

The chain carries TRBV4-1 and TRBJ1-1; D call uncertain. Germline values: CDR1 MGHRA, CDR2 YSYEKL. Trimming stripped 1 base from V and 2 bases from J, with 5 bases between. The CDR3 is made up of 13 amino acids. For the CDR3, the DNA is TGCGCCAGCAGCCAAGGCAGAAACACTGAAGCTTTCTTT. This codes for CASSQGRNTEAFF.

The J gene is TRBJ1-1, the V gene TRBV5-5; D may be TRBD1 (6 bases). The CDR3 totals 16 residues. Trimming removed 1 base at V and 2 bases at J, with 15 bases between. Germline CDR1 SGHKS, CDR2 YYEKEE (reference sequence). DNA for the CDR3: TGTGCCAGCAGCTTGTCTTCCAGGGGTGGAAACACTGAAGCTTTCTTT. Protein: CASSLSSRGGNTEAFF.

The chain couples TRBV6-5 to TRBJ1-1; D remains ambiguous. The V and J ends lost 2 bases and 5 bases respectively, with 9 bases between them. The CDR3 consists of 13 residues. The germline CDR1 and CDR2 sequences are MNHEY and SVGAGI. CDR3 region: CASSYAGYTEAFF. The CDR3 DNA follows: TGTGCCAGCAGTTACGCGGGGTATACTGAAGCTTTCTTT.

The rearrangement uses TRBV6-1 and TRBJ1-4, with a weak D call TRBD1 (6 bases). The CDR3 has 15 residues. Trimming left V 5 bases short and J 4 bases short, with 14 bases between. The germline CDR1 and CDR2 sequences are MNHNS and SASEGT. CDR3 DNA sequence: TGTGCCAGCAGTCCATGGACAGTTAGTAATGAAAAACTGTTTTTT. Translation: CASSPWTVSNEKLFF.

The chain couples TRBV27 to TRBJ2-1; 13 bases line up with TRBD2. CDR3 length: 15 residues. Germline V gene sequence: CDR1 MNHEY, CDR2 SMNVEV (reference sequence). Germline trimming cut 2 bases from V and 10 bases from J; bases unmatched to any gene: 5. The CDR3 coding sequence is TGTGCCAGCAGTTTAGAAACTAGCGGGGGGGCGGAGCAGTTCTTC. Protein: CASSLETSGGAEQFF.

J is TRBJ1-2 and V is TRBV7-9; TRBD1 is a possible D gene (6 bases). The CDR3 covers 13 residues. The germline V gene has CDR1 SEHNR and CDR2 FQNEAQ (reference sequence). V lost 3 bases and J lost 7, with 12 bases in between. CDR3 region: CASSFATGAGYTF. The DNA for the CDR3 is TGTGCCAGCAGCTTCGCGACAGGCGCTGGCTACACCTTC. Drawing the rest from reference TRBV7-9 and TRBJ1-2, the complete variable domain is DTGVSQNPRHKITKRGQNVTFRCDPISEHNRLYWYRQTLGQGPEFLTYFQNEAQLEKSRLLSDRFSAERPKGSFSTLEIQRTEQGDSAMYLCASSFATGAGYTFGSGTRLTVV.

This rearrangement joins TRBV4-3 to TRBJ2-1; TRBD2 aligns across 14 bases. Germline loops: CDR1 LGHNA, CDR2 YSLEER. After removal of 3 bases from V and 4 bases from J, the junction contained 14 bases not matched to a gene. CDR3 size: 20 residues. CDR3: CASSQPSGTSGGLTYNEQFF. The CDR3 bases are TGCGCCAGCAGCCAGCCGAGTGGGACTAGCGGGGGCTTAACGTACAATGAGCAGTTCTTC.